Below, 10 T cell receptor beta chains from the same sample are listed, as sequenced in a study of early T cells in non-severe SARS-CoV-2 infection. MiXCR was run by TCRdb on the 5' RACE reads, yielding one entry per CDR3 protein. Here the sample spans about 98,000 distinct CDR3 sequences, about 11% being singletons. The sample consisted of whole blood. Source of these receptors: an adult who was a healthcare worker with PCR-confirmed SARS-CoV-2 infection or an uninfected control (not recorded which).

This chain connects TRBV11-2 to TRBJ1-2; 9 bases match TRBD1. The CDR3 has 16 residues. The germline gives CDR1 SGHAT, CDR2 FQNNGV. Germline trimming cut 0 bases from V and 4 bases from J; bases unmatched to any gene: 6. CDR3 nucleotides: TGTGCCAGCAGCTTAGATGGGACAGGGCCGCTCTATGGCTACACCTTC. Its protein product is CASSLDGTGPLYGYTF.

V usage is TRBV7-3 and J usage is TRBJ2-5; tentative D call: TRBD2 (6 bases). This CDR3 has 15 residues. Trimming removed 1 base at V and 9 bases at J, with 18 bases between. CDR1 is SGHTA, CDR2 FQGTGA, per germline. The CDR3 is CASSLNAAGLGAQYF. CDR3 nucleotide sequence: TGTGCCAGCAGCTTAAATGCGGCGGGGCTAGGGGCCCAGTACTTC.

The gene calls are TRBV6-5 and TRBJ2-1; 11 bases are a match to TRBD2. Germline V gene sequence: CDR1 MNHEY, CDR2 SVGAGI. Trimming took 0 bases from V and 3 from J; bases not matched to a gene: 7. CDR3 length equals 18 residues. The CDR3 loop is CASSYSPTSGSIYNEQFF. The CDR3 nucleotides are TGTGCCAGCAGTTACTCACCCACTAGCGGGAGTATCTACAATGAGCAGTTCTTC.

J is TRBJ1-1 and V is TRBV12-3 or TRBV12-4; the match to TRBD1 covers 10 bases. The V and J ends lost 5 bases and 0 bases, in that order; junction bases with no gene match: 6. There are 16 residues in the CDR3. The CDR3 loop reads CASSPRDRGMNTEAFF. CDR3 DNA: TGTGCCAGCAGTCCCCGGGACAGGGGCATGAACACTGAAGCTTTCTTT.

In this sample, this clonotype turned up a few times. V is TRBV12-3 or TRBV12-4 and J is TRBJ2-1; 10 nucleotides match TRBD2. Trimming took 6 bases from V and 7 from J; bases not matched to a gene: 6. This CDR3 is 14 amino acids long. CDR3 coding DNA: TGTGCCAGCAGCTCTAGCGGGAGAAGGAATGAGCAGTTCTTC. Its protein is CASSSSGRRNEQFF.

In this sample, this clonotype turned up many times. V and J are TRBV12-3 or TRBV12-4 and TRBJ1-4, with 7 bases identical to TRBD1. The CDR3 length is 14 residues. V lost 5 bases, J lost 7 bases, and 7 bases stayed unmatched. The CDR3 region is CASSPIGQAEKLFF. CDR3 nucleotides: TGTGCCAGCAGTCCCATCGGACAGGCTGAAAAACTGTTTTTT.

This clonotype was recorded many times. As the CDR3 is not closed by the conserved phenylalanine or tryptophan, this likely results from a read error. The DNA is omitted, as the CDR3 cannot be located on it reliably, and the CDR3 follows TCRdb's listing. The chain joins TRBV10-2 to TRBJ1-4. Both ends counted, the CDR3 spans 9 residues. The germline V gene has CDR1 WSHSY and CDR2 SAAADI. This chain's CDR3 is CASSINQGL.

This clonotype came up a few times. V and J are TRBV29-1 and TRBJ2-1; D possibly uses TRBD1 or TRBD2 (5 bases each). V lost 6 bases and J 6 bases, leaving 12 bases between the germline ends. The CDR3 is 12 residues long. Germline V gene data show CDR1 as SQVTM and CDR2 as ANQGSEA. The CDR3 region is CSVAWGSNEQFF. Written as DNA, the CDR3 is TGCAGCGTCGCCTGGGGGAGCAATGAGCAGTTCTTC.

This clonotype was seen at least ten times. The chain joins TRBV5-7 to TRBJ2-7; 10 bases agree with TRBD1. TRBV5-7 is an ORF, with its function uncertain. The CDR3 is 14 residues long. J lost 3 bases, V lost 4 bases, and 4 bases had no gene match. The CDR3 here is CASSGTGADYEQYF. In DNA, the CDR3 is TGTGCCAGCAGCGGGACAGGGGCGGACTACGAGCAGTACTTC.

This clonotype was observed many times. This chain connects TRBV7-8 to TRBJ2-1; D is possibly TRBD2 (5 bases). Per germline, CDR1 SGHVS and CDR2 FQNEAQ. The CDR3 spans 16 residues. V gave up 7 bases and J gave up 8 bases, with 24 bases separating them. The chain's CDR3 is CASTPGRFSGFDEQFF. The CDR3 nucleotides read TGTGCCAGCACCCCGGGTCGGTTTTCGGGATTCGATGAGCAGTTCTTC.